This T cell receptor (beta chain) was captured by sequencing in a study of OX40 agonist ivuxolimab in advanced cancers. Study-level background: The drug used for patients, ivuxolimab, was an agonistic anti-OX40 (CD134) antibody.

Whole-study findings and limits: The study found that CD8+ T cells averaged more expanded clones than CD4+.

V was pared by 3 bases and J by 8 bases, with 9 bases of the junction left unmatched. This CDR3 contains 15 residues. The germline V gene encodes CDR1 SGHRS and CDR2 YFSETQ. Profiled with immunoSEQ multiplex PCR; TCRdb holds only in-frame clones, not every one. The sample consists of 30,000 to 40,000 clones, roughly four fifths of them appearing once. Regarding this clone: Its antigen is unknown.

The source is an adult with an advanced solid tumor such as melanoma, head and neck, liver or kidney cancer. The chain recombines TRBV5-1 with TRBJ1-4; 8 bases map to TRBD1. Sample: CD4+ or CD8+ T cells sorted from blood, taken in a trial of the OX40 agonist ivuxolimab. CDR3 loop: CASSYQGAPREKLFF. The CDR3 coding sequence is TGCGCCAGCAGCTATCAGGGGGCGCCGAGGGAAAAACTGTTTTTT. Based on the CDR3 plus reference TRBV5-1 and TRBJ1-4, the full variable domain is KAGVTQTPRYLIKTRGQQVTLSCSPISGHRSVSWYQQTPGQGLQFLFEYFSETQRNKGNFPGRFSGRQFSNSRSEMNVSTLELGDSALYLCASSYQGAPREKLFFGSGTQLSVL.